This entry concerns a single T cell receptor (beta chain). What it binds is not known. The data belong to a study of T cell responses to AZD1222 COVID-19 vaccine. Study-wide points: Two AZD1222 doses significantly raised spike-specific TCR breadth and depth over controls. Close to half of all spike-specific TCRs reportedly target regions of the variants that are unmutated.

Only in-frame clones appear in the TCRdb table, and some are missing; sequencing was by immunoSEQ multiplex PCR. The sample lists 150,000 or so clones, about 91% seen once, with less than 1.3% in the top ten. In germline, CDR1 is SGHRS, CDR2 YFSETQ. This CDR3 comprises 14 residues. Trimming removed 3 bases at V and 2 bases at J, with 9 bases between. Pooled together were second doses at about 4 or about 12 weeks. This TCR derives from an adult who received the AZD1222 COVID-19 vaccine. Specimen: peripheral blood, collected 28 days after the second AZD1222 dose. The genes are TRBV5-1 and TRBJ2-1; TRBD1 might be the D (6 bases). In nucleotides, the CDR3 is TGCGCCAGCAGCTGGGGACAAACCTACAATGAGCAGTTCTTC. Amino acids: CASSWGQTYNEQFF.